The 25 T cell receptor beta chains in this list originate from one sample, sequenced in a study of blood T cells in healthy people across ages (dated by TCRdb to 2014 to 2015). The protocol used for the library was 5' RACE. TCRdb lists the instrument as Illumina HiSeq 2500. The second PCR ran for about 6 to 12 cycles and used a J-beta primer mix along with a sample-barcoded 5' primer. TCRdb itself trimmed the public reads at Q25 with fastp, ran MiXCR and retained productive beta chains. All rows with the same CDR3 protein become a single entry with the most common DNA and genes. The sample yields about 1.6 million distinct CDR3 sequences; 30% to 35% were counted once. In total, the top ten clones hold about 11% of the sample. The specimen was blood. The receptors here all came from a woman aged 25-40 years in good health.

This clonotype was seen at least ten times. The chain has TRBV10-3 and TRBJ2-5; no clear D gene. Germline loops: CDR1 ENHRY, CDR2 SYGVKD. V was shortened by 0 bases and J by 5 bases, with 7 bases between the two germline ends. This CDR3 spans 13 amino acids. CDR3 bases: TGTGCCATCAGTGAGTCGATAGGGGAGACCCAGTACTTC. Encoded protein: CAISESIGETQYF.

The genes are TRBV6-5 and TRBJ2-5; 9 nucleotides align to TRBD2. Per germline, CDR1 MNHEY and CDR2 SVGAGI. The CDR3 totals 14 residues. The V gene end was trimmed by 2 bases and the J gene end by 5 bases; junction bases not matched to a gene: 3. This CDR3 reads CASSYGGGDETQYF. The CDR3 DNA is TGTGCCAGCAGTTACGGCGGGGGGGACGAGACCCAGTACTTC.

The rearrangement links TRBV27 to TRBJ2-4; TRBD2 matches at 12 bases. The J call may be faulty, since TRBJ2-7 better matches the DNA end. The germline CDR1 and CDR2 sequences are MNHEY and SMNVEV (reference sequence). The length of the CDR3 is 15 residues. The CDR3 loop is CASSSRTSGVNEQYF. For the CDR3, the DNA is TGTGCCAGCAGTTCCCGGACTAGCGGGGTGAACGAGCAGTACTTC.

To note about this clonotype: A much larger clonotype is one base distant, so this may be a read error. This rearrangement joins TRBV20-1 to TRBJ2-7; no clear D gene. This CDR3 is built from 14 residues. Germline CDR1 and CDR2: DFQATT and SNEGSKA (reference sequence). Trimming took off 3 bases at V and 7 bases at J, with 19 bases between the two ends. The CDR3 bases are TGCAGTGCTAGCCCGCGAGCCCGGCTAAGTGAGCAGTACTTC. This sequence encodes CSASPRARLSEQYF.

This chain uses TRBV7-9 with TRBJ2-3; 8 positions match TRBD2. The V gene end was trimmed by 3 bases and the J gene end by 2 bases; junction bases not matched to a gene: 4. There are 15 residues in the CDR3. Germline values: CDR1 SEHNR, CDR2 FQNEAQ (reference sequence). The CDR3 reads CASSFRREVTDTQYF. The DNA for the CDR3 is TGTGCCAGCAGCTTTCGGCGGGAGGTCACAGATACGCAGTATTTT.

In its sample, this clonotype was seen a few times. The rearrangement joins TRBV27 to TRBJ2-3; 8 bases fit TRBD2. Germline V CDR1 and CDR2: MNHEY, SMNVEV (reference sequence). CDR3 size: 15 residues. J lost 2 bases, V lost 6 bases, and 7 bases had no gene match. In nucleotides, the CDR3 is TGTGCCAGCAGCCCGACTAGCGAGTACACAGATACGCAGTATTTT. It specifies CASSPTSEYTDTQYF.

V usage is TRBV29-1 and J usage is TRBJ1-1; D not resolved. CDR1 is SQVTM and CDR2 is ANQGSEA in the germline V gene. V was shortened by 6 bases and J by 0 bases, with 14 bases between the two germline ends. This CDR3 spans 14 amino acids. The CDR3, as DNA: TGCAGCGTCCGCCAATGGGAAGTGAACACTGAAGCTTTCTTT. This codes for CSVRQWEVNTEAFF.

This clonotype came up many times. The chain joins TRBV2 to TRBJ2-1, with D possibly TRBD2 on 7 matching bases. The germline CDR1 and CDR2 sequences are SNHLY and FYNNEI. Trimming left V 6 bases short and J 5 bases short, with 11 bases between. This CDR3 comprises 13 residues. For the CDR3, the DNA is TGTGCCAGCAGGAGGGGGGGAAACAATGAGCAGTTCTTC. Amino acids: CASRRGGNNEQFF.

The CDR3 DNA sequence: TGTGCCAGAGATTTCCCGACTAGCGGGTACACAGATACGCAGTATTTT. Its protein product is CARDFPTSGYTDTQYF. This rearrangement joins TRBV6-9 to TRBJ2-3; 10 nucleotides agree with TRBD2. Trimming removed 9 bases from V and 2 bases from J; junction bases left unmatched: 11. The CDR3 has 16 residues. Germline V CDR1 and CDR2: MNHGY, SVAAGI.

This clonotype was picked up a small number of times. The gene calls are TRBV3-1 and TRBJ2-5; a weak D match, TRBD1 (6 bases). Germline assignment: CDR1 LGHDT and CDR2 YNNKEL (reference sequence). V was trimmed by 5 bases and J by 6 bases, leaving 19 bases between them. This CDR3 comprises 15 residues. In nucleotides, the CDR3 is TGTGCCAGCAGCAAACAGGGCCAGTCCGAAAAGACCCAGTACTTC. As protein: CASSKQGQSEKTQYF.

The V and J genes are TRBV5-1 and TRBJ1-1; TRBD1 might be the D (5 bases). Trimming took off 4 bases at V and 4 bases at J, with 11 bases between the two ends. CDR3 length: 13 amino acids. CDR1 and CDR2 (germline): SGHRS, YFSETQ. For the CDR3, the DNA is TGCGCCAGCAGCCAGACAGAGGTCACTGAAGCTTTCTTT. Encoded protein: CASSQTEVTEAFF.

The V call is TRBV2, the J call TRBJ2-6; 10 nucleotides line up with TRBD2. This CDR3 has 17 amino acids. V shed 11 bases and J 2 bases; nucleotides not matched to a gene: 12. Germline V lookup: CDR1 SNHLY, CDR2 FYNNEI. CDR3 amino acids: CARAAGGPKPGANVLTF. The CDR3 DNA is TGTGCCCGGGCAGCGGGAGGGCCAAAGCCTGGGGCCAACGTCCTGACTTTC.

In its sample, this clonotype was seen a few times. The chain couples TRBV5-5 to TRBJ1-1; no firm D call. Germline CDR1 and CDR2: SGHKS and YYEKEE (reference sequence). Trimming cost V 0 bases and J 1 base, with 7 bases left between them. This CDR3 contains 14 residues. The CDR3 here is CASSLARANTEAFF. For the CDR3, the DNA is TGTGCCAGCAGCTTGGCCCGTGCGAACACTGAAGCTTTCTTT.

About this clonotype: A much larger clonotype is one base distant, so this may be a read error. V is TRBV4-1 and J is TRBJ2-5, with a weak D call TRBD1 (5 bases). In germline, CDR1 is MGHRA, CDR2 YSYEKL. The CDR3 is 16 residues long. The CDR3 loop reads CASSLRVGSAQGTQYF. As DNA, the CDR3 is TGCGCCAGCAGCCTCAGGGTCGGGTCGGCCCAAGGGACCCAGTACTTC.

The chain joins TRBV5-1 to TRBJ1-2; 7 bases fit TRBD1. V shed 4 bases, J shed 2 bases, and the junction held 5 bases outside the gene matches. From germline, CDR1 is SGHRS and CDR2 YFSETQ. The CDR3 has 14 residues. The CDR3: CASSRDRTNYGYTF. Written as DNA, the CDR3 is TGCGCCAGCAGCCGGGACAGAACAAACTATGGCTACACCTTC.

This chain connects TRBV3-1 to TRBJ2-7, with unresolved D. V lost 1 base, J lost 0 bases, and 13 bases lay in between. CDR3 size: 16 residues. Germline CDR1 LGHDT, CDR2 YNNKEL (reference sequence). This CDR3 is CASSQAPLAASYEQYF. The CDR3 bases are TGTGCCAGCAGCCAAGCGCCCCTGGCAGCCTCCTACGAGCAGTACTTC.

With regard to this clonotype: Just one base apart from a much larger clone, this may be a read error. The chain employs TRBV29-1 and TRBJ2-7; D perhaps matches TRBD1 (6 bases). The germline CDR1 and CDR2 sequences are SQVTM and ANQGSEA. The CDR3 is made up of 13 amino acids. In DNA, the CDR3 is TGCAGCGTTGCGGGTGGGACACCCTACGGGCAGTACTTC. Residues: CSVAGGTPYGQYF.

This clonotype was found many times. The genes are TRBV7-9 and TRBJ2-7, with 8 nucleotides matching TRBD1. V shed 5 bases, J shed 2 bases, and the junction held 5 bases outside the gene matches. Germline CDR1 is SEHNR and CDR2 is FQNEAQ (reference sequence). This CDR3 has 14 amino acids. The CDR3 sequence: CASSPPGQAYEQYF. In DNA, the CDR3 is TGTGCCAGCAGCCCCCCGGGACAGGCCTACGAGCAGTACTTC.

Many counts were recorded for this clonotype. V and J are TRBV5-5 and TRBJ2-1, with a tentative D call TRBD2 (5 bases). V shed 4 bases and J shed 6 bases, with 11 bases lying between them. Germline CDR1 is SGHKS and CDR2 is YYEKEE (reference sequence). The CDR3 extends over 13 amino acids. The CDR3: CASSLLVANEQFF. The CDR3 region has the DNA TGTGCCAGCAGCCTACTAGTGGCCAATGAGCAGTTCTTC.

The chain has TRBV3-1 and TRBJ2-7; D tentatively reads TRBD1 or TRBD2 (5 bases each). Germline CDR1 and CDR2: LGHDT and YNNKEL (reference sequence). Between the trimmed V and J ends, which lost 4 bases and 6 bases, there was a span of 19 bases. There are 15 residues in the CDR3. CDR3 in amino acids: CASSLAPGRVGEQYF. The DNA of the CDR3 is TGTGCCAGCAGCCTAGCGCCGGGCAGGGTTGGCGAGCAGTACTTC.

Many counts were recorded for this clonotype. The chain has TRBV20-1 and TRBJ2-4; D remains unclear. This CDR3 has 14 residues. The germline gives CDR1 DFQATT, CDR2 SNEGSKA (reference sequence). Trimming cost V 0 bases and J 4 bases, with 10 bases left between them. In DNA form, the CDR3 reads TGCAGTGCTAGAGATGAAGGCAGTAAAAACATTCAGTACTTC. Residues: CSARDEGSKNIQYF.

This CDR3 is CASSGFETGRFDYGYTF. CDR3 sequence (DNA): TGTGCCAGCAGCGGATTCGAGACAGGCAGGTTTGACTATGGCTACACCTTC. The rearrangement links TRBV9 to TRBJ1-2; tentatively, D is TRBD1 (6 bases). Germline V lookup: CDR1 SGDLS, CDR2 YYNGEE. The CDR3 length is 17 residues. V lost 3 bases and J lost 3, with 21 bases in between.

This rearrangement joins TRBV20-1 to TRBJ2-7, with D possibly TRBD1 on 7 matching bases. V was pared by 0 bases and J by 0 bases, with 15 bases between. In germline, CDR1 is DFQATT, CDR2 SNEGSKA (reference sequence). This CDR3 has 16 residues. The CDR3 sequence is CSARDFGGTDSYEQYF. The CDR3 coding sequence is TGCAGTGCTAGAGATTTTGGCGGGACAGACTCCTACGAGCAGTACTTC.

This clonotype was counted a few times. The rearrangement joins TRBV7-3 to TRBJ1-2; D remains unclear. This CDR3 has 15 amino acids. CDR1 is SGHTA and CDR2 is FQGTGA in the germline V gene. V gave up 5 bases and J gave up 0 bases, with 13 bases separating them. The DNA for the CDR3 is TGTGCCAGCAGCCCATTTCCCGCGTCTAACTATGGCTACACCTTC. It codes for CASSPFPASNYGYTF.

This clonotype was counted between two and nine times. The chain uses TRBV20-1 and TRBJ2-7; 7 nucleotides match TRBD2. The J segment lost 6 bases and the V segment lost 3 bases, leaving 14 bases of the junction unmatched. The CDR3 sequence is 15 residues long. The germline V gene has CDR1 DFQATT and CDR2 SNEGSKA (reference sequence). This CDR3 is CSASGTISFWGEQYF. CDR3 bases: TGCAGTGCTAGCGGGACTATCTCCTTTTGGGGCGAGCAGTACTTC.